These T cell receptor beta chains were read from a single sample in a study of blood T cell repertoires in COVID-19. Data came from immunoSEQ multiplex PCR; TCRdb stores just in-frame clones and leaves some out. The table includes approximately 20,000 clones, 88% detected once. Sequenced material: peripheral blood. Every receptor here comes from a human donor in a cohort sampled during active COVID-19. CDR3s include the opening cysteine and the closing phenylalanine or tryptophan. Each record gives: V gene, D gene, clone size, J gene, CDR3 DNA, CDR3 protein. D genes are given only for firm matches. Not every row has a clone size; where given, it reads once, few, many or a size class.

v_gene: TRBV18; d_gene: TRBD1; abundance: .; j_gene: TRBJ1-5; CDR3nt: TGTGCCAGCTCACCACCGGGACAGAATAATCAGCCCCAGCATTTT; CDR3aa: CASSPPGQNNQPQHF
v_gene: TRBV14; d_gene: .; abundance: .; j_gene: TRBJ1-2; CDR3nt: TGTGCCAGCAGCCAACCGTTAATGGAGGTCACCTTC; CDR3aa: CASSQPLMEVTF
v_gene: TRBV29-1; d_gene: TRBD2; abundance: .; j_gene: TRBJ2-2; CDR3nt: TGCAGCGTTATGTCAGGACGGGGGGGCCGCACCGGGGAGCTGTTTTTT; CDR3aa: CSVMSGRGGRTGELFF
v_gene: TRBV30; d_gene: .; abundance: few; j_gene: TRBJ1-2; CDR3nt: TGTGCCTGGAGTGTACTAGGTTGGGTGGGCGACTATGGCTACACCTTC; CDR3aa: CAWSVLGWVGDYGYTF
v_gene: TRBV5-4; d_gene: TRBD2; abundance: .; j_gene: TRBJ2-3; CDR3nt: TGTGCCAGCAGGGGAACTAGCGGGGACAGCACAGATACGCAGTATTTT; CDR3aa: CASRGTSGDSTDTQYF
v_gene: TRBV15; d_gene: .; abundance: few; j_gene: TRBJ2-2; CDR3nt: TGTGCCACCAGCCTGGGGCCGAACACCGGGGAGCTGTTTTTT; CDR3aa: CATSLGPNTGELFF
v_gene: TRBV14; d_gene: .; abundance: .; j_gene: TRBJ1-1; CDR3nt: TGTGCCAGCAGTCGATTTCACACAGAGAACACTGAAGCTTTCTTT; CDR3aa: CASSRFHTENTEAFF
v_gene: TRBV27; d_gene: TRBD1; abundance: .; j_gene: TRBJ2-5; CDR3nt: TGTGCCAGCAGTAAACAGGGGTTGGAGGAGACCCAGTACTTC; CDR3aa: CASSKQGLEETQYF
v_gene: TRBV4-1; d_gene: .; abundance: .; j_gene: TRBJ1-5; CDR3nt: TGCGCCAGCAGCCAAGGGCTCCCCACGGGGTCAAAGGGGCCCCAGCATTTT; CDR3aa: CASSQGLPTGSKGPQHF
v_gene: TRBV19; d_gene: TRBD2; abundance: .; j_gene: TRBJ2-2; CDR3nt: TGTGCCAGTAGGGGGGATAGCGGGGATAACACCGGGGAGCTGTTTTTT; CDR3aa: CASRGDSGDNTGELFF